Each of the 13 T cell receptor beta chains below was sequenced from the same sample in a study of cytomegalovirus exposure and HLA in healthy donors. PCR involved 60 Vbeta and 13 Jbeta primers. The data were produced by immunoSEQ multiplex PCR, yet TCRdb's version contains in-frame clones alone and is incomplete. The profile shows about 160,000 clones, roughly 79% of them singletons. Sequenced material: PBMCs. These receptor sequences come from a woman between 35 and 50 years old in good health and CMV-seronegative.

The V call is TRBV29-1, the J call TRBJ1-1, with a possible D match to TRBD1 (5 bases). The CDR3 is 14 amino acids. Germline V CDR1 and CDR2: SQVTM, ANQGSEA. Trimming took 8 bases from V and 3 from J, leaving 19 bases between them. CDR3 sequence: CSSYKVGGDTEAFF. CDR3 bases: TGCAGCTCCTACAAGGTGGGGGGAGACACTGAAGCTTTCTTT.

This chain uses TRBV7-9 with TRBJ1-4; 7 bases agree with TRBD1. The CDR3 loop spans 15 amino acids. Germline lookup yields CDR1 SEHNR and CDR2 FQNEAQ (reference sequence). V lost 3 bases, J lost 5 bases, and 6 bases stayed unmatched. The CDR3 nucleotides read TGTGCCAGCAGCTTGGACAGGTCTGAGAATGAAAAACTGTTTTTT. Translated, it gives CASSLDRSENEKLFF.

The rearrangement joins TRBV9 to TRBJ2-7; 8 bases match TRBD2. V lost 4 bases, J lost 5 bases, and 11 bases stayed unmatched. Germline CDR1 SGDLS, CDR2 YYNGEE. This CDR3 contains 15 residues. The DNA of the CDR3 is TGTGCCAGCAGCCCCTTTAGCGGGATGGCCGACGAGCAGTACTTC. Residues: CASSPFSGMADEQYF.

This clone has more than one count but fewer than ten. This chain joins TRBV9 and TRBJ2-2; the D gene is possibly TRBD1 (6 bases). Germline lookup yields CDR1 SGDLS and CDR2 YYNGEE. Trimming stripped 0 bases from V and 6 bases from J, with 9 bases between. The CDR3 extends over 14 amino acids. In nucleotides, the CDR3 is TGTGCCAGCAGCGTAGAGTACAGGGCCGGGGAGCTGTTTTTT. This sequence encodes CASSVEYRAGELFF. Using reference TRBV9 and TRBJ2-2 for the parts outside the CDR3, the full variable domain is DSGVTQTPKHLITATGQRVTLRCSPRSGDLSVYWYQQSLDQGLQFLIQYYNGEERAKGNILERFSAQQFPDLHSELNLSSLELGDSALYFCASSVEYRAGELFFGEGSRLTVL.

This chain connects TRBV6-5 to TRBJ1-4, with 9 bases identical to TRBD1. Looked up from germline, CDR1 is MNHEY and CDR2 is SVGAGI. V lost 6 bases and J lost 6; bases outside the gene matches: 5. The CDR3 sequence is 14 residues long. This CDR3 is CASSPTGGYEKLFF. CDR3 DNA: TGTGCCAGCAGCCCGACAGGGGGTTATGAAAAACTGTTTTTT.

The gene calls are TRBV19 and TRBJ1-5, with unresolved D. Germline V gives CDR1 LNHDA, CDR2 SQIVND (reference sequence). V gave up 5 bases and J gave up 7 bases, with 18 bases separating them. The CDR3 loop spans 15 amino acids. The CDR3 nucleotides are TGTGCCAGTAGTCTCGGAGCGACCTCCGGGCAGCCCCAGCATTTT. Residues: CASSLGATSGQPQHF.

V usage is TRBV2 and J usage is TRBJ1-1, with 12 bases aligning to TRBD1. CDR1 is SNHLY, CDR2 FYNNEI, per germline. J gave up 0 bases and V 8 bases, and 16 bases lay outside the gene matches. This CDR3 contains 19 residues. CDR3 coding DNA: TGTGCCAGCCAAATCGCTACGGGGACAGGGGGCAATATGAACACTGAAGCTTTCTTT. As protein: CASQIATGTGGNMNTEAFF.

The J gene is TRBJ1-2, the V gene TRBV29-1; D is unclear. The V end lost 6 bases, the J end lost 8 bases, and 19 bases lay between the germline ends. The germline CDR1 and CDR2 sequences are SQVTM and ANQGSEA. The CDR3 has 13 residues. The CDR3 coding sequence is TGCAGCGTCGAATTGACTGCCTATGAGGGCTACACCTTC. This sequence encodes CSVELTAYEGYTF. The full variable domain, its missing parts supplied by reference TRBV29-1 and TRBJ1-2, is SAVISQKPSRDICQRGTSLTIQCQVDSQVTMMFWYRQQPGQSLTLIATANQGSEATYESGFVIDKFPISRPNLTFSTLTVSNMSPEDSSIYLCSVELTAYEGYTFGSGTRLTVV.

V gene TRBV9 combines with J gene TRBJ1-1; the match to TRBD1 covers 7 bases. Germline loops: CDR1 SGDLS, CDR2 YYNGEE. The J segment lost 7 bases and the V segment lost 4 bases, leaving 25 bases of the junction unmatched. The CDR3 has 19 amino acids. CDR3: CASSSTSVRRQGERGEAFF. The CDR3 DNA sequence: TGTGCCAGCAGCTCCACAAGCGTTCGCCGTCAGGGGGAAAGGGGTGAAGCTTTCTTT.

CDR3 amino acids: CASSYRDRGNQPQHF. The CDR3, as DNA: TGTGCCAGCAGCTACAGGGACAGAGGAAATCAGCCCCAGCATTTT. V gene TRBV5-6 combines with J gene TRBJ1-5; TRBD1 matches at 7 bases. The CDR3 contains 15 residues. The V gene end was trimmed by 3 bases and the J gene end by 4 bases; junction bases not matched to a gene: 7. CDR1 SGHDT and CDR2 YYEEEE come from the germline V gene.

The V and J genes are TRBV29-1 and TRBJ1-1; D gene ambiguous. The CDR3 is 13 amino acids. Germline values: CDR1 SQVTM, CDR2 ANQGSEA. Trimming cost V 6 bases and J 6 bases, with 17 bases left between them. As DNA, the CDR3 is TGCAGCGTAGACCGGGAGGGTGGCCCTGAAGCTTTCTTT. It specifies CSVDREGGPEAFF.

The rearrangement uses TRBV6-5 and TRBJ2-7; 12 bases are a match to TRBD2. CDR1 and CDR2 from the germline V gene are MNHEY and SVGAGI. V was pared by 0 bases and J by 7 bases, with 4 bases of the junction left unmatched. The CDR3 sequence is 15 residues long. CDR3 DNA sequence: TGTGCCAGCAGTTACTCGACTAGCGGGAGCTTTGAGCAGTACTTC. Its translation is CASSYSTSGSFEQYF.

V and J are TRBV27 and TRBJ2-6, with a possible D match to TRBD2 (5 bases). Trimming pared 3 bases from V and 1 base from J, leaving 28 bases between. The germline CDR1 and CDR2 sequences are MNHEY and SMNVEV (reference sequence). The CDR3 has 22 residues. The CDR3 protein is CASSFSGLLGGLGISGANVLTF. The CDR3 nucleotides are TGTGCCAGCAGTTTTTCGGGGTTGCTAGGTGGACTCGGGATTTCTGGGGCCAACGTCCTGACTTTC. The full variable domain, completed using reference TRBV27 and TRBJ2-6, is EAQVTQNPRYLITVTGKKLTVTCSQNMNHEYMSWYRQDPGLGLRQIYYSMNVEVTDKGDVPEGYKVSRKEKRNFPLILESPSPNQTSLYFCASSFSGLLGGLGISGANVLTFGAGSRLTVL.